The entry below gives a single T cell receptor beta chain sequence along with its context. No cognate antigen has been identified for it. Base qualities were left out, and no much larger clone turns up one base away. The sample's treatment or condition label, in plain terms: live attenuated yellow fever vaccine strain. Two biological replicates of bulk PBMCs were collected at each blood-draw timepoint. PBMCs were isolated from peripheral blood using a standard Ficoll-Paque protocol. TriZol was used to extract RNA from bulk PBMCs, CD4 and CD8 fractions, and dextramer-positive and dextramer-negative fractions. The CDR3 contains 15 residues, cysteine and phenylalanine counted. Here the CDR3 DNA is all that survives: 45 bases in frame from base 1. CDR1 SGDLS and CDR2 YYNGEE are derived from the germline V gene. V is cut back by 4 bases and J by 8 bases, with 8 bases in the junction unmatched. This sample is drawn from a study of T cells after yellow fever vaccination (dated by TCRdb to about 2019). A note on the overall study: Libraries from fractions with low cell numbers were prepared with the SMART-Seq v4 Ultra Low Input RNA kit. To follow T-cell clones before and after primary and booster YFV17D yellow fever vaccination, bulk TCR alpha and beta repertoires were sequenced over time. The cohort comprised two healthy male donors, one aged 18 to 29 and one aged 30 to 40 years. Bulk PBMC replicates and cell subsets were isolated from blood drawn at multiple timepoints before and after both primary and secondary immunization. General study outcomes and caveats: Only a couple of donors were included in the study, so the extent to which the findings can be generalized is limited. Compared with the primary T-cell response, the secondary T-cell response was weaker but faster, peaking on day 5 rather than day 15. After the booster, most of the clones that had expanded following primary vaccination were detected again (almost 98% of CD4 and 85% to 90% of CD8), which suggests that memory was broadly maintained. FACS-sorted repertoires could contain abundant contaminating clonotypes from the bulk population, so computational filtering was required. A small share of clonotypes was detected in both CD4 and CD8 compartments, with the overlap likely arising from convergent recombination.

TCR cDNA was made using 5'RACE template switching, a step that added a universal primer site and unique molecular identifiers. Priming for cDNA synthesis came from both the TCR alpha and TCR beta constant segments. Library amplification used two PCR steps, and the second PCR step added sample barcodes and sequencing adapters. Libraries were sequenced on Illumina HiSeq 2500 (2x100 bp) or NovaSeq (2x150 bp). In the source study's methods: MIGEC was used to demultiplex reads and collapse the reads into UMI consensus sequences, and MiXCR was used for V(D)J alignment. Clonotypes responding to the vaccine were identified with edgeR on replicate PBMC samples, with the criteria of FDR below 0.01 and a log2 fold change above 5 up to day 15. CD4 or CD8 identity was assigned to each bulk clonotype according to whether the clonotype was present at higher abundance in the sequenced CD4 repertoire or the sequenced CD8 repertoire. TCRdb redid the processing of the public reads, applying fastp at Q25 and MiXCR, and retained in-frame beta chains. Rows are combined by CDR3 protein, so each entry shows the most common genes and DNA. The authors' filters were not applied to this entry. The sample data list around 400,000 distinct CDR3 sequences, and around 10% of these were observed just once. Roughly 18% of the sample is in the top ten clones.

The source material was PBMCs, sampled on the day of the first yellow fever vaccination. The chain uses TRBV9 and TRBJ2-1, with 11 bases in between that match TRBD1. The TCR was taken from a young man who received the YFV17D yellow fever vaccine. The CDR3 has the sequence CASSPFGQGADEQFF. The sequence in DNA is TGTGCCAGCAGCCCTTTCGGACAGGGGGCCGATGAGCAGTTCTTC. With the rest looked up from the reference TRBV9 and TRBJ2-1 genes rather than sequenced, the full variable domain is DSGVTQTPKHLITATGQRVTLRCSPRSGDLSVYWYQQSLDQGLQFLIQYYNGEERAKGNILERFSAQQFPDLHSELNLSSLELGDSALYFCASSPFGQGADEQFFGPGTRLTVL.